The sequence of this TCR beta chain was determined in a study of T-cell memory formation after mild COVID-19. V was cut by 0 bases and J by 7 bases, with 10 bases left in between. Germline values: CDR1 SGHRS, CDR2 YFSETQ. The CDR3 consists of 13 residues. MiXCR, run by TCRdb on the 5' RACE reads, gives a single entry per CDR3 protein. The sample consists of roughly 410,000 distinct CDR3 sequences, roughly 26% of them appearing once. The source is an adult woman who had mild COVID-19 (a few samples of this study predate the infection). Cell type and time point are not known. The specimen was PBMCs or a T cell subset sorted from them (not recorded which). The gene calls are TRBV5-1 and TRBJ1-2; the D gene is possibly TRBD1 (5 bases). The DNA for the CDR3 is TGCGCCAGCAGCTTGGCAGGGATCGGTGGCTACACCTTC. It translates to CASSLAGIGGYTF.